Presented here are 28 T cell receptor beta chains from one specimen sequenced in a study of blood T cell repertoires in COVID-19. Sequencing used immunoSEQ multiplex PCR; TCRdb keeps in-frame clones, though not all of them. The sample includes about 50,000 clones, approximately 92% of them seen just once. The sample consisted of peripheral blood. The receptors stem from a man in his fifties or sixties with active COVID-19.

The chain combines TRBV25-1 with TRBJ1-1; 9 nucleotides align to TRBD1. Losses at the gene ends were 4 bases for V and 1 base for J; bases not matched to a gene: 4. This CDR3 has 15 residues. The germline V gene has CDR1 MGHDK and CDR2 SYGVNS. CDR3 sequence reads: CASSGPGQGNTEAFF. The CDR3 nucleotides read TGTGCCAGCAGTGGCCCGGGACAGGGGAACACTGAAGCTTTCTTT. The variable domain in full, with the rest retrieved from reference TRBV25-1 and TRBJ1-1, is EADIYQTPRYLVIGTGKKITLECSQTMGHDKMYWYQQDPGMELHLIHYSYGVNSTEKGDLSSESTVSRIRTEHFPLTLESARPSHTSQYLCASSGPGQGNTEAFFGQGTRLTVV.

This chain joins TRBV2 and TRBJ2-5; TRBD2 matches at 9 bases. This CDR3 is built from 15 residues. Per germline, CDR1 SNHLY and CDR2 FYNNEI. V was clipped by 5 bases and J by 3 bases; unmatched bases: 7. In DNA form, the CDR3 reads TGTGCCAGCAGTCAGTGGCTAGCGGGAAAAGAGACCCAGTACTTC. Its translation is CASSQWLAGKETQYF.

This sequence joins TRBV28 and TRBJ2-5; 8 positions match TRBD1. The germline gives CDR1 MDHEN, CDR2 SYDVKM. This CDR3 region has 14 residues. V lost 6 bases, J lost 4 bases, and 7 bases stayed unmatched. The CDR3 region is CASRLPTGGETQYF. The DNA for the CDR3 is TGTGCCAGCAGACTCCCCACAGGGGGAGAGACCCAGTACTTC.

V is TRBV11-2 and J is TRBJ2-5, with D unresolved. The CDR3 is 13 residues long. Trimming stripped 4 bases from V and 5 bases from J, with 11 bases between. Per germline, CDR1 SGHAT and CDR2 FQNNGV. CDR3 sequence reads: CASSSATRETQYF. The CDR3 bases are TGTGCCAGCAGCTCAGCCACCAGGGAGACCCAGTACTTC.

This clone was counted between two and nine times. V and J are TRBV28 and TRBJ2-2; 12 positions match TRBD2. This CDR3 has 15 residues. V shed 5 bases and J 6 bases; nucleotides not matched to a gene: 4. The germline V gene has CDR1 MDHEN and CDR2 SYDVKM. The CDR3 region is CASSLAGGLPGELFF. CDR3 in DNA: TGTGCCAGCAGTCTAGCGGGGGGGCTCCCCGGGGAGCTGTTTTTT.

This chain uses TRBV6-1 with TRBJ1-3, with TRBD1 as a possible D gene (6 bases). This CDR3 has 16 amino acids. Germline V lookup: CDR1 MNHNS, CDR2 SASEGT. Trimming stripped 3 bases from V and 5 bases from J, with 17 bases between. The CDR3 sequence: CASSDRTGGARNTIYF. Written as DNA, the CDR3 is TGTGCCAGCAGTGACCGCACGGGGGGGGCGCGAAACACCATATATTTT.

This chain connects TRBV5-1 to TRBJ2-2, with D possibly TRBD1 on 6 matching bases. The V and J ends lost 1 base and 2 bases respectively, with 9 bases between them. This CDR3 contains 15 residues. CDR1 is SGHRS, CDR2 YFSETQ, per germline. CDR3 amino acids: CASSLTGPNTGELFF. DNA of the CDR3: TGCGCCAGCAGCTTGACAGGGCCTAACACCGGGGAGCTGTTTTTT.

CDR3 DNA sequence: TGCGCCAGCAGCCCGGGGGGACAGGCAAACACCATATATTTT. Translating it yields CASSPGGQANTIYF. This chain connects TRBV5-1 to TRBJ1-3; 8 bases agree with TRBD1. Germline V gene data show CDR1 as SGHRS and CDR2 as YFSETQ. The CDR3 is 14 residues long. V dropped 4 bases and J dropped 6; count of bases not matched to a gene: 6.

This chain joins TRBV28 and TRBJ2-7; a possible D gene is TRBD2 (5 bases). Germline assignment: CDR1 MDHEN and CDR2 SYDVKM. CDR3 size: 12 residues. V was shortened by 4 bases and J by 5 bases, with 9 bases between the two germline ends. This CDR3 is CASSSTRDEQYF. CDR3 DNA: TGTGCCAGCAGTTCTACGAGGGACGAGCAGTACTTC.

The chain links TRBV7-9 to TRBJ1-6; D ambiguous. This CDR3 has 13 residues. V was clipped by 4 bases and J by 6 bases, with 7 bases between them. The germline gives CDR1 SEHNR, CDR2 FQNEAQ (reference sequence). Written as DNA, the CDR3 is TGTGCCAGCAGCTCACTGGTTAATTCACCCCTCCACTTT. Its translation: CASSSLVNSPLHF.

The genes are TRBV27 and TRBJ2-3, with 8 bases identical to TRBD1. Germline V gene sequence: CDR1 MNHEY, CDR2 SMNVEV (reference sequence). The V segment lost 5 bases and the J segment 1 base; nucleotides outside the gene matches: 8. CDR3 length: 16 amino acids. Here the CDR3 reads CASSRQGAWGTDTQYF. CDR3 sequence (DNA): TGTGCCAGCAGTCGGCAGGGGGCTTGGGGCACAGATACGCAGTATTTT.

This sequence joins TRBV15 and TRBJ2-5; 10 nucleotides agree with TRBD1. This CDR3 has 17 residues. J was trimmed by 3 bases and V by 3 bases; bases with no gene match: 10. Germline CDR1 reads LNHNV; CDR2 reads YYDKDF (reference sequence). CDR3 protein: CATSRASLGQGKETQYF. CDR3 coding DNA: TGTGCCACCAGCAGGGCATCCCTGGGACAGGGGAAAGAGACCCAGTACTTC. Together with reference TRBV15 and TRBJ2-5, the CDR3 gives the full variable domain: DAMVIQNPRYQVTQFGKPVTLSCSQTLNHNVMYWYQQKSSQAPKLLFHYYDKDFNNEADTPDNFQSRRPNTSFCFLDIRSPGLGDTAMYLCATSRASLGQGKETQYFGPGTRLLVL.

The J gene is TRBJ2-2, the V gene TRBV2; 8 bases map to TRBD1. V lost 6 bases and J lost 6; bases outside the gene matches: 9. This CDR3 is built from 15 residues. CDR1 is SNHLY, CDR2 FYNNEI, per germline. The CDR3 DNA reads as TGTGCCAGCAGCGCAAGGACAGGGCGGGCCGGGGAGCTGTTTTTT. It translates to CASSARTGRAGELFF.

This clone was picked up a small number of times. The gene calls are TRBV29-1 and TRBJ1-1, with D perhaps matching TRBD1 (6 bases). The V gene's germline CDR1 is SQVTM and CDR2 ANQGSEA. The CDR3 covers 10 residues. V lost 6 bases to trimming and J lost 7 bases, with 9 bases between them. CDR3 protein: CSVKQGEAFF. CDR3 DNA: TGCAGCGTAAAACAGGGTGAAGCTTTCTTT.

The chain is built from TRBV7-2 and TRBJ2-5, with 12 bases fitting TRBD2. The germline V gene has CDR1 SGHTA and CDR2 FQGNSA. The CDR3 runs 17 residues. After removal of 1 base from V and 2 bases from J, the junction contained 5 bases not matched to a gene. This chain's CDR3 is CASSLGGLAGGQETQYF. CDR3 nucleotide sequence: TGTGCCAGCAGCTTAGGGGGGCTAGCGGGAGGGCAAGAGACCCAGTACTTC.

The chain links TRBV5-4 to TRBJ1-2, with TRBD1 identical over 9 bases. V lost 4 bases, J lost 6 bases, and 7 bases stayed unmatched. CDR1 and CDR2 from the germline V gene are SGHNT and YYREEE (reference sequence). The CDR3 runs 14 residues. This CDR3 reads CASSLGTGSNGYTF. The CDR3 DNA reads TGTGCCAGCAGCCTCGGGACAGGGAGTAATGGCTACACCTTC.

The CDR3 region is CASTNGDTQYF. The CDR3, as DNA: TGTGCCAGCACCAACGGGGATACGCAGTATTTT. The genes are TRBV6-4 and TRBJ2-3; D remains ambiguous. V shed 7 bases and J shed 6 bases, with 8 bases lying between them. CDR3 length equals 11 residues. The germline CDR1 and CDR2 sequences are MRHNA and SNTAGT.

This clone was seen only a few times. The J gene is TRBJ1-5, the V gene TRBV12-3 or TRBV12-4, with 7 bases aligning to TRBD1. This CDR3 has 13 residues. V gave up 5 bases and J gave up 9 bases; unmatched junction bases: 7. The CDR3 sequence is CASSLGQFRPQHF. The CDR3 DNA reads as TGTGCCAGCAGTCTGGGACAGTTCCGGCCCCAGCATTTT.

The chain carries TRBV28 and TRBJ2-7; 9 nucleotides align to TRBD2. The CDR3 is 12 residues long. The J segment lost 3 bases and the V segment lost 8 bases, leaving 2 bases of the junction unmatched. Germline values: CDR1 MDHEN, CDR2 SYDVKM. The CDR3 is CASSSGVYEQYF. CDR3 in DNA: TGTGCCAGCTCTAGCGGGGTCTACGAGCAGTACTTC.

The CDR3 DNA follows: TGTGCCAGCAGCTTAGGGAGGACCGCGGGGGCGGAAGAGACCCAGTACTTC. Translated, it gives CASSLGRTAGAEETQYF. The rearrangement joins TRBV11-3 to TRBJ2-5, with D tentatively TRBD2 (7 bases). The CDR3 is 17 residues long. Trimming removed 1 base at V and 3 bases at J, with 18 bases between. Germline loops: CDR1 SGHNT, CDR2 YENEEA.

V is TRBV11-2 and J is TRBJ1-4; D is undetermined. Per germline, CDR1 SGHAT and CDR2 FQNNGV. CDR3 size: 16 residues. Trimming stripped 4 bases from V and 4 bases from J, with 16 bases between. In DNA, the CDR3 is TGTGCCAGCAGCTCGGCGGGTGGAGGGCTTAATGAAAAACTGTTTTTT. Protein: CASSSAGGGLNEKLFF.

The chain joins TRBV7-2 to TRBJ2-3; 8 bases are shared with TRBD2. The germline gives CDR1 SGHTA, CDR2 FQGNSA. After removal of 5 bases from V and 6 bases from J, the junction contained 10 bases not matched to a gene. CDR3 length equals 15 residues. The CDR3 DNA is TGTGCCAGCAGCCCCGGGGGGGGCCAATTGGATACGCAGTATTTT. Protein sequence: CASSPGGGQLDTQYF.

The rearrangement links TRBV29-1 to TRBJ1-2; no clear D. Trimming removed 7 bases from V and 6 bases from J, with 15 bases in between. The CDR3 spans 12 residues. Germline V gene data show CDR1 as SQVTM and CDR2 as ANQGSEA. In nucleotides, the CDR3 is TGCAGCGACAGAGCCGTTTGGGATGGCTACACCTTC. Protein: CSDRAVWDGYTF.

The rearrangement uses TRBV2 and TRBJ1-1; D may be TRBD1 (5 bases). The CDR3 length is 13 residues. Germline loops: CDR1 SNHLY, CDR2 FYNNEI. V gave up 5 bases and J gave up 5 bases, with 12 bases separating them. CDR3 sequence (DNA): TGTGCCAGCAGTCAGACAGCGGGGACTGAAGCTTTCTTT. Amino acids: CASSQTAGTEAFF. Together with reference TRBV2 and TRBJ1-1, the CDR3 gives the full variable domain: EPEVTQTPSHQVTQMGQEVILRCVPISNHLYFYWYRQILGQKVEFLVSFYNNEISEKSEIFDDQFSVERPDGSNFTLKIRSTKLEDSAMYFCASSQTAGTEAFFGQGTRLTVV.

The gene calls are TRBV19 and TRBJ1-1; D not certain. Germline CDR1 LNHDA, CDR2 SQIVND (reference sequence). The CDR3 spans 14 residues. V was cut by 6 bases and J by 3 bases, with 14 bases left in between. In DNA form, the CDR3 reads TGTGCCAGTAGCTTACGAGTCGGGGACACTGAAGCTTTCTTT. It specifies CASSLRVGDTEAFF.

This chain joins TRBV15 and TRBJ2-3; a possible D gene is TRBD1 (7 bases). This CDR3 spans 16 amino acids. Germline V CDR1 and CDR2: LNHNV, YYDKDF (reference sequence). V shed 1 base and J shed 9 bases, with 20 bases lying between them. CDR3 sequence: CATSRGQGLVGYTQYF. CDR3 DNA sequence: TGTGCCACCAGCAGAGGACAGGGACTCGTGGGGTACACGCAGTATTTT.

The V and J genes are TRBV28 and TRBJ2-7; 7 positions match TRBD1. The CDR3 is made up of 12 amino acids. The germline CDR1 and CDR2 sequences are MDHEN and SYDVKM. Unmatched junction bases numbered 4, after V lost 8 bases and J lost 3 bases. The CDR3 here is CASSSGGYEQYF. CDR3 nucleotide sequence: TGTGCCAGCTCATCAGGGGGCTACGAGCAGTACTTC.

The V and J genes are TRBV28 and TRBJ2-2; TRBD1 aligns across 9 bases. The CDR3 extends over 15 amino acids. Germline assignment: CDR1 MDHEN and CDR2 SYDVKM. The trim removed 6 bases at V and 5 bases at J, leaving 7 bases unmatched. This chain's CDR3 is CASSLTGGWTGELFF. In DNA, the CDR3 is TGTGCCAGCAGCCTAACAGGGGGCTGGACCGGGGAGCTGTTTTTT.